The 16 T cell receptor beta chains reported below all come from one sample, sequenced in a study of chemoradiotherapy in HPV16-positive cancers. TCRdb's copy holds only in-frame clones and misses some; the assay was immunoSEQ multiplex PCR. The top ten hold more than 5.5% of the sample, which has about 12,000 clones, more than 75% seen once. This specimen was blood, taken from a patient who underwent chemoradiotherapy. The origin of the receptors is a human donor with HPV-associated anogenital cancer.

The sample holds one count of this clone. The chain employs TRBV11-2 and TRBJ1-2; D uncertain. CDR3 length: 16 residues. V shed 5 bases and J shed 5 bases, with 21 bases lying between them. The germline V gene has CDR1 SGHAT and CDR2 FQNNGV. The CDR3 sequence: CASSPAGGSVWYGYTF. The CDR3 bases are TGTGCCAGCAGCCCGGCCGGAGGGAGCGTTTGGTATGGCTACACCTTC. Drawing the rest from reference TRBV11-2 and TRBJ1-2, the complete variable domain is EAGVAQSPRYKIIEKRQSVAFWCNPISGHATLYWYQQILGQGPKLLIQFQNNGVVDDSQLPKDRFSAERLKGVDSTLKIQPAKLEDSAVYLCASSPAGGSVWYGYTFGSGTRLTVV.

In DNA, the CDR3 is TGTGCCAGCAGTTACTCCAGGGGGAATGAAAAACTGTTTTTT. Protein: CASSYSRGNEKLFF. The chain carries TRBV6-5 and TRBJ1-4; 7 nucleotides line up with TRBD1. Germline CDR1 and CDR2: MNHEY and SVGAGI. The CDR3 has 14 residues. The V gene end was trimmed by 0 bases and the J gene end by 5 bases; junction bases not matched to a gene: 0.

This clone was found once. The chain joins TRBV7-2 to TRBJ1-6, with D possibly being TRBD1 (6 bases). The germline V gene has CDR1 SGHTA and CDR2 FQGNSA. This CDR3 has 15 residues. Trimming left V 2 bases short and J 6 bases short, with 11 bases between. The CDR3 protein is CASSLMGALNSPLHF. CDR3 DNA: TGTGCCAGCAGCTTAATGGGGGCGCTTAATTCACCCCTCCACTTT.

The chain employs TRBV5-4 and TRBJ2-1; TRBD2 aligns across 11 bases. Unmatched junction bases numbered 6, after V lost 2 bases and J lost 5 bases. CDR3 length equals 16 residues. CDR1 SGHNT and CDR2 YYREEE come from the germline V gene (reference sequence). This CDR3 is CASSLLAGAPNNEQFF. The CDR3 DNA follows: TGTGCCAGCAGCTTACTAGCGGGGGCCCCTAACAATGAGCAGTTCTTC.

This rearrangement joins TRBV5-1 to TRBJ1-6; the D gene is possibly TRBD1 (5 bases). This CDR3 has 16 amino acids. Trimming shortened V by 0 bases and J by 5 bases, and 12 bases separated the two germline ends. Germline values: CDR1 SGHRS, CDR2 YFSETQ. The CDR3 loop reads CASSLDQGRDNSPLHF. The CDR3, as DNA: TGCGCCAGCAGCTTGGATCAGGGTAGAGATAATTCACCCCTCCACTTT.

This chain links TRBV29-1 with TRBJ2-1; TRBD1 matches 12 bases. The length of the CDR3 is 15 residues. V dropped 7 bases and J dropped 8; count of bases not matched to a gene: 12. Germline V gene sequence: CDR1 SQVTM, CDR2 ANQGSEA. The CDR3 nucleotides read TGCAGCGCTGCTGGCGGGACAGGGGGCAGGGATGAGCAGTTCTTC. Translating it yields CSAAGGTGGRDEQFF.

The chain employs TRBV6-5 and TRBJ2-1; 7 bases are a match to TRBD1. The CDR3 is made up of 14 amino acids. The germline CDR1 and CDR2 sequences are MNHEY and SVGAGI. Trimming took 8 bases from V and 6 from J; bases not matched to a gene: 10. The CDR3 region is CASGPGTAVNEQFF. Written as DNA, the CDR3 is TGTGCCAGCGGTCCCGGGACAGCCGTCAATGAGCAGTTCTTC.

V is TRBV19 and J is TRBJ2-5; D perhaps matches TRBD1 (5 bases). The CDR3 loop spans 13 amino acids. Trimming took 6 bases from V and 1 from J, leaving 9 bases between them. Germline-derived CDR1 and CDR2 are LNHDA and SQIVND (reference sequence). In nucleotides, the CDR3 is TGTGCCAGTAGCGACAGAGCCCAAGAGACCCAGTACTTC. Amino acid sequence: CASSDRAQETQYF.

V and J are TRBV6-1 and TRBJ2-5; no firm D call. The CDR3 contains 11 residues. V was pared by 4 bases and J by 2 bases, with 2 bases between. Germline CDR1 is MNHNS and CDR2 is SASEGT. The CDR3 DNA follows: TGTGCCAGCAGTGTACAAGAGACCCAGTACTTC. Its translation: CASSVQETQYF.

The rearrangement links TRBV7-8 to TRBJ2-7, with 9 bases identical to TRBD1. The V gene end was trimmed by 1 base and the J gene end by 7 bases; junction bases not matched to a gene: 8. Germline CDR1 and CDR2: SGHVS and FQNEAQ. This CDR3 is 15 amino acids long. The CDR3 sequence is CASSLESGTGREQYF. In nucleotides, the CDR3 is TGTGCCAGCAGCTTAGAGTCCGGGACAGGGCGAGAGCAGTACTTC.

The J gene is TRBJ2-1, the V gene TRBV9; 12 positions agree with TRBD2. V trimming: 3 bases; J trimming: 9 bases; junction bases outside the gene matches: 16. The CDR3 runs 18 residues. Per the germline V gene, CDR1 is SGDLS and CDR2 is YYNGEE. The CDR3 coding sequence is TGTGCCAGCAGCGCCCGACTAGCGGGGGATACAGTCCGAGGTGAGCAGTTCTTC. It translates to CASSARLAGDTVRGEQFF.

The genes are TRBV21-1 and TRBJ1-1; the table calls TRBD1, which could not be checked here. TRBV21-1 is designated a pseudogene. This CDR3 has 14 amino acids. In DNA form, the CDR3 reads TGTGCCAGCAGCAAAGGTCCATCGAACACTGAAGCTTTCTTT. Residues: CASSKGPSNTEAFF.

This clone occurred a few times. The CDR3 loop reads CASSSHRGSNQPQHF. CDR3 bases: TGTGCCAGTAGTTCCCACAGGGGTAGCAATCAGCCCCAGCATTTT. The V call is TRBV19, the J call TRBJ1-5, with 7 bases aligning to TRBD1. This CDR3 has 15 residues. Losses at the gene ends were 5 bases for V and 0 bases for J; bases not matched to a gene: 4. Germline V gives CDR1 LNHDA, CDR2 SQIVND (reference sequence).

This sequence joins TRBV12-5 and TRBJ2-2; TRBD1 is a possible D gene (5 bases). Germline CDR1 LGHNT, CDR2 FRNRAP. This CDR3 is built from 14 residues. Trimming pared 1 base from V and 3 bases from J, leaving 6 bases between. The CDR3 sequence is CASGLGGDTGELFF. The CDR3 DNA is TGTGCTAGTGGTTTGGGGGGCGACACCGGGGAGCTGTTTTTT.

The chain has TRBV7-8 and TRBJ2-4; 8 bases map to TRBD2. The length of the CDR3 is 16 residues. V was clipped by 2 bases and J by 5 bases; unmatched bases: 8. In germline, CDR1 is SGHVS, CDR2 FQNEAQ. CDR3: CASSLKVAGGQNIQYF. CDR3 bases: TGTGCCAGCAGCTTAAAGGTGGCGGGGGGTCAAAACATTCAGTACTTC.

The chain links TRBV9 to TRBJ2-2; D perhaps matches TRBD2 (5 bases). The CDR3 contains 14 residues. Deletions cut 6 bases from V and 0 bases from J, with 9 bases between. CDR1 is SGDLS, CDR2 YYNGEE, per germline. CDR3: CASTGISNTGELFF. For the CDR3, the DNA is TGTGCCAGCACGGGAATATCGAACACCGGGGAGCTGTTTTTT. Together with reference TRBV9 and TRBJ2-2, the CDR3 gives the full variable domain: DSGVTQTPKHLITATGQRVTLRCSPRSGDLSVYWYQQSLDQGLQFLIQYYNGEERAKGNILERFSAQQFPDLHSELNLSSLELGDSALYFCASTGISNTGELFFGEGSRLTVL.